The next 12 T cell receptor beta chains were all read from a single sample in a study of T cells in Graves' hyperthyroidism and ophthalmopathy. Using RNA transcripts as the source, TCR beta CDR3 regions were amplified. TCR CDR3 regions were first amplified by RT-PCR with HTBI primers. Each CDR3 protein gets one entry after TCRdb re-called the multiplex PCR reads with MiXCR. The sample records 470,000 or so distinct CDR3 sequences, about a fifth being singletons. The sequenced sample consisted of blood. The receptors were gathered from a man between 18 and 29 years old with Graves' hyperthyroidism.

This clonotype has ten or more counts. The rearrangement links TRBV12-3 or TRBV12-4 to TRBJ2-7, with TRBD1 matching 7 bases. This CDR3 region has 12 residues. V was pared by 6 bases and J by 6 bases, with 5 bases of the junction left unmatched. The CDR3 region has the DNA TGTGCCAGCAGGCCCAACAGGGGCGAGCAGTACTTC. This gives the protein CASRPNRGEQYF.

This clonotype showed up many times. The chain joins TRBV19 to TRBJ1-1; the D is unclear. Per germline, CDR1 LNHDA and CDR2 SQIVND (reference sequence). CDR3 length: 15 amino acids. Trimming took off 1 base at V and 2 bases at J, with 11 bases between the two ends. The CDR3 region is CASSIGGELNTEAFF. The CDR3 bases are TGTGCCAGTAGTATAGGTGGAGAACTAAACACTGAAGCTTTCTTT.

This clonotype was seen at least ten times. The chain has TRBV25-1 and TRBJ2-7; TRBD1 matches 9 bases. The V gene end was trimmed by 3 bases and the J gene end by 5 bases; junction bases not matched to a gene: 8. CDR3 size: 15 residues. The germline V gene encodes CDR1 MGHDK and CDR2 SYGVNS. As DNA, the CDR3 is TGTGCCAGCAGTGACCGGGACAGGGCGTTGAACGAGCAGTACTTC. Protein product: CASSDRDRALNEQYF.

This clonotype was seen ten or more times. Germline and junction disagree at one end, which may indicate a read error. The chain carries TRBV12-3 or TRBV12-4 and TRBJ2-7; 10 bases agree with TRBD2. This CDR3 region has 14 residues. The CDR3 loop reads CASSLAGVKYEQYF. The DNA for the CDR3 is TGTGCCAGCAGTCTAGCGGGGGTTAAGTACGAGCAGTACTTC.

This clonotype has more than one count but fewer than ten. The chain links TRBV9 to TRBJ2-3, with D maybe TRBD1 (6 bases). Per germline, CDR1 SGDLS and CDR2 YYNGEE. V was clipped by 4 bases and J by 0 bases, with 12 bases between them. CDR3 length: 15 amino acids. The CDR3 coding sequence is TGTGCCAGCAGCCCCGGGACAACTAGCACAGATACGCAGTATTTT. Amino acids: CASSPGTTSTDTQYF.

Ten or more counts support this clonotype. This chain links TRBV30 with TRBJ1-5; 8 nucleotides align to TRBD1. CDR1 and CDR2 (germline): GTSNPN, SVGIG (reference sequence). The CDR3 loop spans 15 amino acids. Trimming removed 2 bases from V and 5 bases from J; junction bases left unmatched: 8. CDR3 sequence reads: CAWSFGTGGDQPQHF. Written as DNA, the CDR3 is TGTGCCTGGAGTTTCGGGACAGGTGGTGATCAGCCCCAGCATTTT.

The chain joins TRBV27 to TRBJ2-4; perhaps TRBD2 as D (6 bases). The CDR3 totals 18 residues. Between the trimmed V and J ends, which lost 5 bases and 11 bases, there was a span of 31 bases. Germline V gene lookup returns CDR1 MNHEY and CDR2 SMNVEV (reference sequence). CDR3 sequence reads: CASSPTLGGGSPGAFQYF. The CDR3 bases are TGTGCCAGCAGTCCCACCCTCGGGGGTGGCTCACCTGGGGCGTTTCAGTACTTC.

This clonotype was seen ten or more times. This chain joins TRBV4-1 and TRBJ1-1; 11 bases fit TRBD1. CDR3 length: 16 amino acids. V lost 8 bases, J lost 0 bases, and 8 bases stayed unmatched. Looked up from germline, CDR1 is MGHRA and CDR2 is YSYEKL. The CDR3 nucleotides are TGCGCCAGCCGTGGGACAGGGGGTCTCATGAACACTGAAGCTTTCTTT. Its protein is CASRGTGGLMNTEAFF.

A note on this clonotype: A single base separates this from a much larger clone, so it may be a read error. The J gene is TRBJ1-5, the V gene TRBV4-1; D perhaps matches TRBD1 (5 bases). The V gene lost 2 bases and the J gene lost 10 bases, with 15 bases spanning the gap. The CDR3 runs 14 residues. CDR1 is MGHRA, CDR2 YSYEKL, per germline. The CDR3 region has the DNA TGCGCCAGCAGCCAACTGGGACTCAAGGATCCCCAGCATTTT. This gives the protein CASSQLGLKDPQHF.

V is TRBV11-2 and J is TRBJ2-5; 9 bases line up with TRBD1. The CDR3 runs 14 residues. The V segment lost 5 bases and the J segment 4 bases; nucleotides outside the gene matches: 5. CDR1 is SGHAT and CDR2 is FQNNGV in the germline V gene. The DNA of the CDR3 is TGTGCCAGCAGCGGGACAGGGAAACGAGAGACCCAGTACTTC. This gives the protein CASSGTGKRETQYF.

This clonotype was observed many times. The chain joins TRBV20-1 to TRBJ1-3; D is possibly TRBD1 (6 bases). In germline, CDR1 is DFQATT, CDR2 SNEGSKA (reference sequence). V lost 3 bases to trimming and J lost 0 bases, with 12 bases between them. The CDR3 covers 15 residues. CDR3 sequence reads: CSASGTLYSGNTIYF. Here the CDR3 DNA reads TGCAGTGCTAGCGGGACACTCTACTCTGGAAACACCATATATTTT.

This clonotype was seen at least ten times. The gene calls are TRBV18 and TRBJ1-1; 7 bases are shared with TRBD1. The CDR3 runs 12 residues. CDR1 is KGHSH and CDR2 is LQKENI in the germline V gene. Germline trimming cut 3 bases from V and 10 bases from J; bases unmatched to any gene: 5. The CDR3 DNA sequence: TGTGCCAGCTCACCCCTGACAGGGACAGCTTTCTTT. As protein: CASSPLTGTAFF. Using reference TRBV18 and TRBJ1-1 for the parts outside the CDR3, the full variable domain is NAGVMQNPRHLVRRRGQEARLRCSPMKGHSHVYWYRQLPEEGLKFMVYLQKENIIDESGMPKERFSAEFPKEGPSILRIQQVVRGDSAAYFCASSPLTGTAFFGQGTRLTVV.